The 9 T cell receptor beta chains below come from one sample, sequenced in a study of T cells in women clearing cervical HPV infection. Profiled with immunoSEQ multiplex PCR; TCRdb holds only in-frame clones, not every one. This repertoire includes tens of thousands of clones. The sequencing sample was made of blood buffy coat. The receptors originated from a woman aged 18-69 years with a cervical HPV16 infection that either progressed to CIN3+ or cleared (not recorded which).

Details on this clone: The CDR3 is cut off 3 residues early in the read; its end comes from the germline J gene. V usage is TRBV5-5 and J usage is TRBJ2-5, with D perhaps TRBD1 or TRBD2 (5 bases each). The germline V gene encodes CDR1 SGHKS and CDR2 YYEKEE (reference sequence). V was shortened by 4 bases and J by 4 bases, with 11 bases between the two germline ends. The CDR3 covers 13 residues. Incomplete CDR3 DNA: TGTGCCAGCAGCATACAGAGGGGAGAGACC. It specifies CASSIQRGET. The whole CDR3 region reads CASSIQRGETQYF.

A note on this clone: Coverage ceases 3 residues before the CDR3 finishes, and the germline J gene fills in the end. This chain uses TRBV29-1 with TRBJ1-2; a weak D match, TRBD1 (6 bases). This CDR3 has 14 amino acids. V was clipped by 2 bases and J by 3 bases, with 13 bases between them. Germline CDR1 and CDR2: SQVTM and ANQGSEA. CDR3 bases read: TGCAGCGTTGAAACGGGCAGGGGCGACTATGGC. Its translation is CSVETGRGDYG. The whole CDR3 is CSVETGRGDYGYTF.

Worth noting for this clone: The sequenced fragment ends 3 residues before the CDR3 boundary, so the rest is inferred from the germline J gene. The rearrangement joins TRBV5-6 to TRBJ2-2; D may be TRBD2 (5 bases). Germline-derived CDR1 and CDR2 are SGHDT and YYEEEE. The CDR3 contains 14 residues. The DNA read from the CDR3 is TGTGCCAGCAGTCTCGGGGTCTTGGGTGAAAAG. It is translated as CASSLGVLGEK. The whole CDR3 region reads CASSLGVLGEKLFF.

Incomplete CDR3 DNA: TGTGCCAGCAGTTTACGACTCCTTGAG. This codes for CASSLRLLE. The full CDR3 protein reads CASSLRLLEQFF. The chain joins TRBV12-3 or TRBV12-4 to TRBJ2-1; D call uncertain. From the germline J gene comes the end of the CDR3, since the read stops 3 residues before it. The V end lost 2 bases, the J end lost 9 bases, and 8 bases lay between the germline ends. CDR3 size: 12 residues.

About this clone itself: The read falls 3 residues short of the CDR3 end, and the missing part is taken from the germline J gene. The chain recombines TRBV5-1 with TRBJ2-7; a possible D gene is TRBD1 (6 bases). CDR3 length: 14 amino acids. CDR1 SGHRS and CDR2 YFSETQ come from the germline V gene. V was trimmed by 1 base and J by 3 bases, leaving 11 bases between them. The sequenced part of the CDR3 DNA is TGCGCCAGCAGCTTGTTGGGGGCTAACTACGAG. Encoded protein: CASSLLGANYE. The full CDR3 reads CASSLLGANYEQYF.

As regards this clone: The CDR3 is cut off 3 residues early in the read; its end comes from the germline J gene. The chain couples TRBV13 to TRBJ2-1; no reliable D call. The CDR3 has 13 residues. Germline V gives CDR1 PRHDT, CDR2 FYEKMQ (reference sequence). V gave up 3 bases and J gave up 5 bases, with 8 bases separating them. Incomplete CDR3 DNA: TGTGCCAGCAGCTTTGGCCGCCACAATGAG. Protein product: CASSFGRHNE. The CDR3 in its entirety is CASSFGRHNEQFF.

About this clone: With the read ending 3 residues before the CDR3 end, the germline J gene is used to fill in that end. The genes are TRBV7-3 and TRBJ2-2; D is perhaps TRBD1 or TRBD2 (6 bases each). Germline loops: CDR1 SGHTA, CDR2 FQGTGA. The CDR3 has 14 amino acids. The CDR3 bases that were read are TGTGCCAAACAGGGAGGCCATGGGGCCAACGTG. Protein: CAKQGGHGANV. The full CDR3 protein is CAKQGGHGANVLFF.

With respect to this clone: The CDR3 end falls 3 residues outside the read, so it is completed with the germline J gene. This chain links TRBV19 with TRBJ2-2; 9 bases match TRBD2. V lost 6 bases, J lost 1 base, and 3 bases stayed unmatched. Germline lookup yields CDR1 LNHDA and CDR2 SQIVND (reference sequence). This CDR3 comprises 15 residues. CDR3 region: CASRGTSLNTGELFF. CDR3 DNA, as far as it was read: TGTGCCAGTAGGGGGACTAGCCTGAACACCGGGGAG.

Points on this clone: Coverage ceases 3 residues before the CDR3 finishes, and the germline J gene fills in the end. The gene calls are TRBV30 and TRBJ2-2, with D perhaps matching TRBD2 (7 bases). The length of the CDR3 is 14 residues. Germline V gene data show CDR1 as GTSNPN and CDR2 as SVGIG (reference sequence). Trimming pared 5 bases from V and 5 bases from J, leaving 15 bases between. CDR3 protein: CAWLRGASTGELFF. The CDR3 bases that were read are TGTGCCTGGCTTCGGGGGGCCTCGACCGGGGAG. The whole variable domain, filled in from reference TRBV30 and TRBJ2-2, reads SQTIHQWPATLVQPVGSPLSLECTVEGTSNPNLYWYRQAAGRGLQLLFYSVGIGQISSEVPQNLSASRPQDRQFILSSKKLLLSDSGFYLCAWLRGASTGELFFGEGSRLTVL.